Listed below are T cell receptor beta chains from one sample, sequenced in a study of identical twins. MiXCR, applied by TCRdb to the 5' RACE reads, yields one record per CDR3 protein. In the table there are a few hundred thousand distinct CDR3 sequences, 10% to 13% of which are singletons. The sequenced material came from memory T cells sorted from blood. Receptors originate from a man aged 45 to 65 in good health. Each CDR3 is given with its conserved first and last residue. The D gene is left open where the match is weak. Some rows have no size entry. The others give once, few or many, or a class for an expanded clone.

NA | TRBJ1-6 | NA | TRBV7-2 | CASSLSVPGPGAPLHF | TGTGCCAGCAGCTTAAGCGTTCCAGGGCCTGGGGCACCCCTCCACTTT
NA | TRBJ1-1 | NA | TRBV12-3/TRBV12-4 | CASRLGGGEAFF | TGTGCCAGCCGTTTGGGAGGGGGTGAAGCTTTCTTT
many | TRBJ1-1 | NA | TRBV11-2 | CASSSWGMNTEAFF | TGTGCCAGCTCCTCTTGGGGGATGAACACTGAAGCTTTCTTT
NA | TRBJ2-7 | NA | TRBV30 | CAWSNPWQVLDKYGQYF | TGTGCCTGGAGTAACCCCTGGCAGGTTCTAGATAAATACGGGCAGTACTTC
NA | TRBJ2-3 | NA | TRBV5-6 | CASSIQGYNTDTQYF | TGTGCCAGCAGCATCCAGGGCTACAACACAGATACGCAGTATTTT
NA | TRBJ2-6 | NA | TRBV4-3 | CASSQEIQDAGANVLTF | TGCGCCAGCAGCCAAGAAATTCAAGACGCTGGGGCCAACGTCCTGACTTTC
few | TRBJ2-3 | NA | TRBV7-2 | CASSLVGLSTDTQYF | TGTGCCAGCAGCTTAGTGGGACTCAGCACAGATACGCAGTATTTT
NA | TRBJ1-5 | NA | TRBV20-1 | CSASRFGRRNQPQHF | TGCAGTGCTAGTCGGTTCGGACGGAGGAATCAGCCCCAGCATTTT
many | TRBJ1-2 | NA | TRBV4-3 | CASSQITGLSNYGYTF | TGCGCCAGCAGCCAGATTACAGGGCTTAGTAACTATGGCTACACCTTC
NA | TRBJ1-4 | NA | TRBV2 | CASSEGWANEKLFF | TGTGCCAGCAGTGAAGGGTGGGCTAATGAAAAACTGTTTTTT
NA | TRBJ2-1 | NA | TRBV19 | CASSISRGPFNEQFF | TGTGCCAGTAGTATATCCCGGGGGCCCTTCAATGAGCAGTTCTTC
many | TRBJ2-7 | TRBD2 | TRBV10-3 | CAISEMGLAGPWTYEQYF | TGTGCCATCAGTGAGATGGGACTAGCGGGGCCCTGGACCTACGAGCAGTACTTC
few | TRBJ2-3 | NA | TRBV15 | CATSRDKTDTQYF | TGTGCCACCAGCAGAGACAAGACAGATACGCAGTATTTT
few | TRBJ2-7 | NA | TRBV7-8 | CASRPQGRHEQYF | TGTGCCAGCAGACCACAGGGGAGGCACGAGCAGTACTTC
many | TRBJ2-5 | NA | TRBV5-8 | CASSLEGTGRETQYF | TGTGCCAGCAGCTTGGAGGGTACAGGGAGAGAGACCCAGTACTTC
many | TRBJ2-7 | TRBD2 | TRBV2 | CASRRSGRAGYEQYF | TGTGCCAGCAGGCGGAGCGGGAGGGCCGGATACGAGCAGTACTTC
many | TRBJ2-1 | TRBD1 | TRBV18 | CASSPPEDRVNEQFF | TGTGCCAGCTCACCACCGGAGGACAGGGTCAATGAGCAGTTCTTC
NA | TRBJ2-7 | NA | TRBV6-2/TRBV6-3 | CASSPRLSEQYF | TGTGCCAGCAGTCCTCGCCTCAGCGAGCAGTACTTC
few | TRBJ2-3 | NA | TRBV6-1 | CASNHNSAGEDTQYF | TGTGCCAGCAACCACAACTCTGCAGGGGAAGATACGCAGTATTTT
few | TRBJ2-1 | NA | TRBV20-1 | CSARYNEQFF | TGCAGTGCTAGGTACAATGAGCAGTTCTTC
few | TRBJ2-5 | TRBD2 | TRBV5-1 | CASSQAIAGGQETQYF | TGCGCCAGCAGCCAGGCGATAGCGGGGGGCCAAGAGACCCAGTACTTC
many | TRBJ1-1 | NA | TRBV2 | CAVRTNTEAFF | TGTGCCGTCAGGACCAACACTGAAGCTTTCTTT
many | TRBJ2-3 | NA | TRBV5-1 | CASTLTPAARDTQYF | TGCGCCAGCACACTTACCCCGGCGGCAAGGGATACGCAGTATTTT
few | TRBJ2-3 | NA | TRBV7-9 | CASSLAKSTDTQYF | TGTGCCAGCAGCTTAGCGAAAAGCACAGATACGCAGTATTTT
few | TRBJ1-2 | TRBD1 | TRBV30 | CAWRLRGQGYGYTF | TGTGCCTGGAGGCTCAGGGGGCAAGGCTATGGCTACACCTTC
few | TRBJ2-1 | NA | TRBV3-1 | CASSHDDRNEQFF | TGTGCCAGCAGCCACGATGACAGAAATGAGCAGTTCTTC
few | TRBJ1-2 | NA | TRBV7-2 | CASSLFVDSYGYTF | TGTGCCAGCAGCTTATTTGTGGACTCCTATGGCTACACCTTC
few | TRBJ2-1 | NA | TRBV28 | CASSQTSLNEQFF | TGTGCCAGCAGCCAAACTAGCCTCAATGAGCAGTTCTTC
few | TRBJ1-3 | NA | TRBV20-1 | CSAPELSGNTIYF | TGCAGTGCTCCAGAGCTCTCTGGAAACACCATATATTTT
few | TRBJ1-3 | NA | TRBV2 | CASRDQLKLLSGNTIYF | TGTGCCAGCAGAGACCAATTGAAATTACTCTCTGGAAACACCATATATTTT
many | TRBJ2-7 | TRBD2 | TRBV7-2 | CASRESSGVHEQYF | TGTGCCAGCAGGGAATCTAGCGGGGTCCACGAGCAGTACTTC
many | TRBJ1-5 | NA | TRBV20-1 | CSAPAGGPGNQPQHF | TGCAGTGCCCCCGCGGGGGGTCCGGGCAATCAGCCCCAGCATTTT
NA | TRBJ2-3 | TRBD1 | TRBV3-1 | CASSPRQGTQYF | TGTGCCAGCAGCCCACGACAGGGGACGCAGTATTTT
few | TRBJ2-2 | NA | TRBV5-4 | CASTARRGANTGELFF | TGTGCCAGCACCGCTAGAAGGGGGGCGAACACCGGGGAGCTGTTTTTT
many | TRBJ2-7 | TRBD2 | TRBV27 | CASSSGGGGAYEQYF | TGTGCCAGCAGTTCCGGGGGGGGAGGTGCCTACGAGCAGTACTTC
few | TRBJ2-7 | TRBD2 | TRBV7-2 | CASSLGTTTYEQYF | TGTGCCAGCAGCTTGGGGACTACAACCTACGAGCAGTACTTC
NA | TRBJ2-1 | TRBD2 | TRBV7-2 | CASRLGLAGVNEQFF | TGTGCCAGCAGGTTAGGACTAGCGGGAGTAAATGAGCAGTTCTTC
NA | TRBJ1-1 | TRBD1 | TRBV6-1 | CASSVLGTGEAFF | TGTGCCAGCAGTGTCTTAGGGACAGGGGAAGCTTTCTTT
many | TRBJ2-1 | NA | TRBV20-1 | CSARGLSYNEQFF | TGCAGTGCTAGGGGACTTTCCTACAATGAGCAGTTCTTC
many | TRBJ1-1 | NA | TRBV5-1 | CASSKEGRGTEAFF | TGCGCCAGCAGCAAGGAGGGCAGGGGAACAGAAGCTTTCTTT
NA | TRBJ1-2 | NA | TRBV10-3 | CASGYRAGGGYGYTF | TGTGCCAGCGGTTATAGGGCAGGCGGGGGCTATGGCTACACCTTC
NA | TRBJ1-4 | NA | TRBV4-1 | CASSQDVAGTNEKLFF | TGCGCCAGCAGCCAAGACGTGGCAGGGACTAATGAAAAACTGTTTTTT
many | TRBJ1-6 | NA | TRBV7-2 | CASSLLARGAKSPLHF | TGTGCCAGCAGCTTATTGGCTCGGGGGGCTAAGTCACCCCTCCACTTT
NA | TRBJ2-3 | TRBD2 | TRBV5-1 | CASSRSGGSTDTQYF | TGCGCCAGCAGCAGGAGCGGGGGAAGCACAGATACGCAGTATTTT